This is a list of T cell receptor beta chains from one sample in a study of cytomegalovirus exposure and HLA in healthy donors. Here immunoSEQ multiplex PCR was the method, and the copy in TCRdb shows in-frame clones only, minus some. The sample holds 110,000 to 150,000 clones; approximately 84% are singletons and the top ten take roughly 2.1%. Sequenced material: PBMCs. The origin of the receptors is a woman aged 40 to 49 in good health and CMV-seronegative. CDR3s include the opening cysteine and the closing phenylalanine or tryptophan. Fields, in order: D gene, V gene, J gene, clone size, CDR3 protein. The D gene is left open where the match is weak. Clone sizes are given selectively: once, few, many, or a class where the clone is expanded.

d_gene: TRBD1; v_gene: TRBV7-3; j_gene: TRBJ2-1; abundance: few; CDR3aa: CASSLTPGQGMINEQFF
d_gene: NA; v_gene: TRBV10-3; j_gene: TRBJ2-5; abundance: NA; CDR3aa: CAIRAEETQYF
d_gene: TRBD2; v_gene: TRBV27; j_gene: TRBJ2-3; abundance: NA; CDR3aa: CASSPYTLLAGGTDTQYF
d_gene: NA; v_gene: TRBV11-3; j_gene: TRBJ2-2; abundance: few; CDR3aa: CASSLDFPGLSTGELFF
d_gene: TRBD2; v_gene: TRBV19; j_gene: TRBJ2-7; abundance: NA; CDR3aa: CASSISWLAGGSYYEQYF
d_gene: NA; v_gene: TRBV4-3; j_gene: TRBJ1-6; abundance: NA; CDR3aa: CASSQDLRGSGVNSPLHF
d_gene: NA; v_gene: TRBV5-6; j_gene: TRBJ2-3; abundance: NA; CDR3aa: CASSVRMAGNTQYF
d_gene: NA; v_gene: TRBV4-3; j_gene: TRBJ2-2; abundance: NA; CDR3aa: CASSQAPGNTGELFF
d_gene: TRBD2; v_gene: TRBV11-2; j_gene: TRBJ2-7; abundance: NA; CDR3aa: CASSPGTSGISYEQYF
d_gene: TRBD2; v_gene: TRBV7-9; j_gene: TRBJ2-7; abundance: NA; CDR3aa: CATSGGSYEQYF
d_gene: TRBD1; v_gene: TRBV27; j_gene: TRBJ2-1; abundance: once; CDR3aa: CASSFRQGPINEQFF
d_gene: NA; v_gene: TRBV6-6; j_gene: TRBJ2-1; abundance: NA; CDR3aa: CASSFDTSSYNEQFF
d_gene: TRBD2; v_gene: TRBV5-1; j_gene: TRBJ2-1; abundance: NA; CDR3aa: CASSLGLAGFNDEQFF
d_gene: TRBD2; v_gene: TRBV28; j_gene: TRBJ2-1; abundance: NA; CDR3aa: CASSLTSGVSYNEQFF
d_gene: TRBD1; v_gene: TRBV4-2; j_gene: TRBJ1-2; abundance: NA; CDR3aa: CASSQDRDRGRGYTF
d_gene: NA; v_gene: TRBV5-8; j_gene: TRBJ1-1; abundance: NA; CDR3aa: CASSLALGALNTEAFF
d_gene: TRBD2; v_gene: TRBV6-6; j_gene: TRBJ2-5; abundance: NA; CDR3aa: CASIGLGSGTGEQYF
d_gene: TRBD2; v_gene: TRBV7-2; j_gene: TRBJ2-1; abundance: NA; CDR3aa: CASSLARLAGVGNEQFF
d_gene: NA; v_gene: TRBV28; j_gene: TRBJ2-7; abundance: NA; CDR3aa: CASTPAGRNYEQYF
d_gene: TRBD2; v_gene: TRBV4-1; j_gene: TRBJ2-7; abundance: few; CDR3aa: CASSQDQALAGGLGGSYEQYF
d_gene: NA; v_gene: TRBV7-9; j_gene: TRBJ2-7; abundance: NA; CDR3aa: CSSSLRGSGTYEQYF
d_gene: NA; v_gene: TRBV7-2; j_gene: TRBJ2-7; abundance: NA; CDR3aa: CASSTVEGSSYEQYF
d_gene: NA; v_gene: TRBV27; j_gene: TRBJ1-6; abundance: NA; CDR3aa: CASSLGVGGLSPLHF
d_gene: NA; v_gene: TRBV5-5; j_gene: TRBJ2-7; abundance: NA; CDR3aa: CASSFPASSYEQYF
d_gene: TRBD1; v_gene: TRBV5-5; j_gene: TRBJ2-7; abundance: NA; CDR3aa: CASSFRDRGDLYEQYF
d_gene: NA; v_gene: TRBV9; j_gene: TRBJ2-7; abundance: NA; CDR3aa: CASSPSPGVTYF
d_gene: TRBD1; v_gene: TRBV5-8; j_gene: TRBJ2-5; abundance: NA; CDR3aa: CASSIYRGNQETQYF
d_gene: NA; v_gene: TRBV13; j_gene: TRBJ2-1; abundance: NA; CDR3aa: CASSPLKSSNEQFF
d_gene: TRBD2; v_gene: TRBV7-6; j_gene: TRBJ2-7; abundance: NA; CDR3aa: CASSSHLLAASYEQYF
d_gene: NA; v_gene: TRBV19; j_gene: TRBJ2-2; abundance: NA; CDR3aa: CASRNQGIGELFF
d_gene: NA; v_gene: TRBV19; j_gene: TRBJ1-3; abundance: NA; CDR3aa: CASSKTGRSGNTIYF
d_gene: NA; v_gene: TRBV13; j_gene: TRBJ2-1; abundance: NA; CDR3aa: CASSTTRKEQFF
d_gene: TRBD1; v_gene: TRBV7-9; j_gene: TRBJ2-2; abundance: once; CDR3aa: CASSPGQGVSGELFF
d_gene: NA; v_gene: TRBV28; j_gene: TRBJ2-7; abundance: NA; CDR3aa: CASSLRGYEQYF
d_gene: TRBD1; v_gene: TRBV11-3; j_gene: TRBJ2-1; abundance: NA; CDR3aa: CASSLEGTGVHNEQFF
d_gene: NA; v_gene: TRBV28; j_gene: TRBJ1-3; abundance: once; CDR3aa: CASSTVRDTVFFGSIYF
d_gene: NA; v_gene: TRBV4-2; j_gene: TRBJ2-2; abundance: NA; CDR3aa: CASSQAANTGELFF